These 21 T cell receptor beta chains originate from one sample sequenced in a study of brain T cells in children with intractable seizures. Documented time point: blood from clinic visit 5 months post-surgery; TSC patient then seizure free. The method was immunoSEQ multiplex PCR; TCRdb's version includes in-frame clones alone and lacks a portion of them. Altogether 300,000 to 400,000 clones are present, over 90% being singletons, with the ten largest covering roughly 6%. The material sequenced was peripheral blood, taken less than 6 months after surgery. The receptors originated from a boy in the first two years of life with tuberous sclerosis and intractable seizures.

This sequence joins TRBV12-2 and TRBJ2-3; the table's D call of TRBD1 was not tested on the DNA. TRBV12-2 is designated a pseudogene. This CDR3 is 15 amino acids long. CDR3 coding DNA: TGTGCAAGTCGCATCAGGGGCTCTAGCACAGATACGCAGTATTTT. Translation gives CASRIRGSSTDTQYF.

CDR3 coding DNA: TGTGCCAGCAGCTTAAGCCGGACAGCGTTAACTGGGGCCAACGTCCTGACTTTC. This sequence encodes CASSLSRTALTGANVLTF. V is TRBV7-8 and J is TRBJ2-6; D perhaps matches TRBD1 (6 bases). V lost 2 bases, J lost 2 bases, and 16 bases lay in between. The germline V gene encodes CDR1 SGHVS and CDR2 FQNEAQ. The CDR3 contains 18 residues.

The chain carries TRBV6-5 and TRBJ1-6; D gene unclear. Deletions cut 4 bases from V and 6 bases from J, with 13 bases between. The germline V gene encodes CDR1 MNHEY and CDR2 SVGAGI. The CDR3 has 15 residues. The CDR3 nucleotides are TGTGCCAGCAGTTCCGACCGGGTCGTTAATTCACCCCTCCACTTT. It translates to CASSSDRVVNSPLHF.

This chain links TRBV5-1 with TRBJ2-3, with TRBD2 matching over 11 bases. J was trimmed by 0 bases and V by 2 bases; bases with no gene match: 2. The CDR3 covers 16 residues. Germline-derived CDR1 and CDR2 are SGHRS and YFSETQ. CDR3 nucleotides: TGCGCCAGCAGCTTTAGACTAGCGGGGAGCACAGATACGCAGTATTTT. As protein: CASSFRLAGSTDTQYF.

The chain is built from TRBV6-5 and TRBJ1-5; a weak D match, TRBD1 (6 bases). This CDR3 contains 12 residues. Germline values: CDR1 MNHEY, CDR2 SVGAGI. The CDR3 DNA follows: TGTGTGGACAGAGAATTATCCCAGCCCCAGCATTTT. It encodes CVDRELSQPQHF.

With respect to this clone: Other DNA sequences in this specimen translate into the identical CDR3. The chain is built from TRBV5-6 and TRBJ2-7; no reliable D call. Trimming shortened V by 0 bases and J by 4 bases, and 2 bases separated the two germline ends. The CDR3 is 11 amino acids. Germline lookup yields CDR1 SGHDT and CDR2 YYEEEE. DNA for the CDR3: TGTGCCAGCAGCTTGGGTTACGAGCAGTACTTC. This codes for CASSLGYEQYF.

This chain connects TRBV3-1 (or the pseudogene TRBV3-2) to TRBJ2-7; 9 bases match TRBD1. J was trimmed by 5 bases and V by 2 bases; bases with no gene match: 10. Germline V lookup: CDR1 LGHDT, CDR2 YNNKEL (reference sequence). The CDR3 is 16 amino acids. The DNA for the CDR3 is TGTGCCAGCAGCCAATCCTCGGGACAGGGAGGCCACGAGCAGTACTTC. Translation: CASSQSSGQGGHEQYF.

J is TRBJ2-1 and V is TRBV5-6; 10 nucleotides agree with TRBD2. Per the germline V gene, CDR1 is SGHDT and CDR2 is YYEEEE. Trimming cost V 1 base and J 9 bases; bases outside gene matches: 10. CDR3 length equals 16 residues. CDR3 coding DNA: TGTGCCAGCAGCTTGAGTGAGCTAGCGGGAGTCAGTGAGCAGTTCTTC. This encodes CASSLSELAGVSEQFF.

The rearrangement uses TRBV11-2 and TRBJ2-7; 12 positions agree with TRBD2. The CDR3 covers 16 residues. Germline loops: CDR1 SGHAT, CDR2 FQNNGV. The J segment lost 7 bases and the V segment lost 2 bases, leaving 9 bases of the junction unmatched. CDR3: CASSLYTTGTSGEQYF. The DNA of the CDR3 is TGTGCCAGCAGCTTATATACCACCGGGACTAGCGGGGAGCAGTACTTC.

The gene calls are TRBV6-5 and TRBJ2-1; D is perhaps TRBD2 (5 bases). CDR3 length equals 15 residues. Per germline, CDR1 MNHEY and CDR2 SVGAGI. Trimming left V 5 bases short and J 4 bases short, with 15 bases between. CDR3 DNA sequence: TGTGCCAGCAGTCCTCCTGGACTTTTTTACAATGAGCAGTTCTTC. Translation: CASSPPGLFYNEQFF.

The chain recombines TRBV10-2 with TRBJ2-4; TRBD1 aligns across 7 bases. V shed 8 bases and J 2 bases; nucleotides not matched to a gene: 6. Per the germline V gene, CDR1 is WSHSY and CDR2 is SAAADI. CDR3 length: 14 residues. The CDR3 sequence: CASRQGKSKNIQYF. CDR3 in DNA: TGCGCCAGCCGACAGGGTAAATCCAAAAACATTCAGTACTTC.

J is TRBJ1-2 and V is TRBV5-1; 9 positions match TRBD1. This CDR3 comprises 15 residues. CDR1 and CDR2 from the germline V gene are SGHRS and YFSETQ. V lost 8 bases and J lost 7; bases outside the gene matches: 15. The CDR3 sequence is CASAGTGSTFSGYTF. The CDR3 bases are TGCGCCAGTGCCGGGACAGGGAGTACTTTTAGTGGCTACACCTTC. The whole variable domain, remainder taken from reference TRBV5-1 and TRBJ1-2, is KAGVTQTPRYLIKTRGQQVTLSCSPISGHRSVSWYQQTPGQGLQFLFEYFSETQRNKGNFPGRFSGRQFSNSRSEMNVSTLELGDSALYLCASAGTGSTFSGYTFGSGTRLTVV.

This clone was seen just once. The CDR3 nucleotides read TGTGCCAGCACCCTGGAAGTGGCAGATACGCAGTATTTT. This sequence encodes CASTLEVADTQYF. This chain connects TRBV2 to TRBJ2-3; D remains unclear. Germline CDR1 and CDR2: SNHLY and FYNNEI. With 7 bases removed from V and 4 bases from J, the gap between germline ends came to 12 bases. This CDR3 is 13 amino acids long.

The count of this clone is one. The CDR3: CASGGQGLNTEAFF. DNA for the CDR3: TGTGCCAGTGGCGGACAGGGGTTGAACACTGAAGCTTTCTTT. The gene calls are TRBV2 and TRBJ1-1; 9 bases are a match to TRBD1. The CDR3 consists of 14 residues. Looked up from germline, CDR1 is SNHLY and CDR2 is FYNNEI. V was clipped by 9 bases and J by 0 bases; unmatched bases: 5.

This CDR3 is CASSLAVGGAGAFF. DNA of the CDR3: TGTGCCAGCAGCTTAGCTGTTGGAGGGGCCGGAGCTTTCTTT. The V gene is TRBV7-8, the J gene TRBJ1-1; D is possibly TRBD1 (5 bases). This CDR3 spans 14 amino acids. Trimming removed 0 bases from V and 10 bases from J, with 15 bases in between. Per germline, CDR1 SGHVS and CDR2 FQNEAQ.

The V and J genes are TRBV4-1 and TRBJ1-2, with 7 bases matching TRBD1. Germline loops: CDR1 MGHRA, CDR2 YSYEKL. J gave up 2 bases and V 0 bases, and 0 bases lay outside the gene matches. The CDR3 spans 14 residues. In nucleotides, the CDR3 is TGCGCCAGCAGCCAAGAAGGGGGCAACTATGGCTACACCTTC. Its protein is CASSQEGGNYGYTF.

V and J are TRBV4-1 and TRBJ1-2; no reliable D call. CDR1 and CDR2 (germline): MGHRA, YSYEKL. CDR3 length: 14 residues. The V gene lost 0 bases and the J gene lost 7 bases, with 12 bases spanning the gap. Here the CDR3 reads CASSQDEGFGGYTF. CDR3 DNA sequence: TGCGCCAGCAGCCAAGACGAGGGTTTTGGTGGCTACACCTTC.

In its sample, this clone was seen a few times. V is TRBV28 and J is TRBJ1-1, with 7 positions matching TRBD1. After removal of 8 bases from V and 3 bases from J, the junction contained 3 bases not matched to a gene. The CDR3 extends over 12 amino acids. Per the germline V gene, CDR1 is MDHEN and CDR2 is SYDVKM. The chain's CDR3 is CASDRVDTEAFF. DNA for the CDR3: TGTGCCAGCGACAGGGTTGACACTGAAGCTTTCTTT.

The chain has TRBV28 and TRBJ1-1; D is ambiguous. Per the germline V gene, CDR1 is MDHEN and CDR2 is SYDVKM. The ends were cut back, 3 bases at V and 1 base at J, with 9 bases in the middle. The CDR3 extends over 14 amino acids. CDR3 bases: TGTGCCAGCAGTTTGACAACTAGGAACACTGAAGCTTTCTTT. This encodes CASSLTTRNTEAFF.

V gene TRBV6-5 combines with J gene TRBJ2-1; 9 bases are a match to TRBD2. CDR1 is MNHEY, CDR2 SVGAGI, per germline. This CDR3 has 16 residues. The J segment lost 7 bases and the V segment lost 0 bases, leaving 7 bases of the junction unmatched. The CDR3 DNA is TGTGCCAGCAGTTACTCGATAGCGGGAGCACGTAATGAGCAGTTCTTC. Translating gives CASSYSIAGARNEQFF.

The count of this clone is one. The rearrangement uses TRBV7-2 and TRBJ2-7, with 9 bases aligning to TRBD2. The germline V gene encodes CDR1 SGHTA and CDR2 FQGNSA. The CDR3 contains 15 residues. Trimming cost V 1 base and J 2 bases; bases outside gene matches: 3. The CDR3: CASSLVAGATYEQYF. The CDR3 region has the DNA TGTGCCAGCAGCTTAGTAGCGGGGGCAACCTACGAGCAGTACTTC.